This TCR beta chain originates from a study of human T cells and chemical hapten exposure (dated by TCRdb to the early 2020s). For the wider study: For sensitization, 2% DPC in acetone was applied to a 2 cm by 2 cm area of upper inner arm skin. Throughout the roughly 25-week study period, patients were also given weekly therapeutic DPC doses on the scalp. Patch testing was performed on the upper back with Finn chambers containing 0.01% DPC, and the patch tests were scored after 6 days according to International Contact Dermatitis Research Group standards. Most of the patients in the cohort were female, and the cohort covered alopecia areata with under or over 50% scalp involvement, alopecia totalis and alopecia universalis. Libraries were pooled for sequencing, and variation in per-sample TCR yields was attributed mainly to small differences in library volumes within the pool. In alopecia patients, the study followed how the peripheral blood TCR repertoire changed in vivo over primary and secondary sensitization to diphenylcyclopropenone (DPC), a hapten. Blood samples were taken from patients before sensitization (week 0) and at 2, 6 and about 24 weeks after DPC sensitization. Blood for TCR sequencing was provided by twenty-nine alopecia patients at one to four time points (pre-sensitization, 2, 6 and 24 weeks).

This clonotype was counted ten times or more. Its antigen remains undetermined. One base away there is no much larger clone; base qualities are not given. This specimen's time point label, per the study, means: patch test 2, 6 weeks after DPC sensitization. In the paper's terms, the treatment or condition label means: therapeutic diphenylcyclopropenone sensitization with weekly scalp DPC. At every patch-test visit, the blood draw took place before the patch test was put on. To be eligible, patients had to be aged 18 to 70, diagnosed with alopecia and judged suitable for DPC therapy, while pregnant patients were excluded. Total RNA was extracted from unfractionated whole blood collected in Tempus Blood RNA tubes. The CDR3 runs 15 residues from the cysteine to the phenylalanine. Only CDR3 DNA remains: 45 bases, in frame from the first base. Unmatched junction bases come to 2, with V trimmed by 3 bases and J by 5 bases. The germline V gene encodes CDR1 SGHNT and CDR2 YYREEE (reference sequence).

The library was generated by RACE. Instrument used: NextSeq 500. During library preparation, unique molecular identifiers were attached to individual cDNA molecules so that TCRs could be counted quantitatively and reproducibly. From each blood RNA sample, both TCR alpha and TCR beta chains were sequenced. From the authors' description of their analysis: The median number of TCRs per sample was roughly 100,000, ranging from about 23,224 to 700,000. The Decombinator software suite was used to annotate the V, J and CDR3 of the TCR reads. For PS versus PT1 abundance plots, all samples were subsampled to the same number of TCRs (28,000). TCRs were defined as expanded if absent before sensitization and observed at least eight times at the 2-week time point. In-frame beta chains were kept once TCRdb had trimmed the public reads at Q25 with fastp and called clones with MiXCR. CDR3 protein duplicates are merged, each entry listing the most common genes and DNA. V and J calls and clone size were set by TCRdb, not the authors. The sample table holds a few hundred thousand distinct CDR3 sequences, of which about 6.9% were seen once. Approximately 5.4% of the sample is taken by the ten largest.

The research as a whole found: All patients had alopecia, a presumed autoimmune disease, so their immune response might differ from that of healthy individuals. Significantly more large CDR3 similarity clusters were formed by expanded TCRs than by pre-sensitization or healthy control sets, consistent with antigen-driven responses. DPC sensitization did not change the number of TCRs with a frequency above 1 in 1000, and there was no evidence of changes in global repertoire structure. After repeated subsampling, changes were observed in the strength of the expansion versus patch-test correlation and in the threshold at which the correlation became significant. The number of PT1 expanded TCRs positively correlated with patch test score, significant at thresholds 8, 16 and 32 but not 4.

The sequence is built from TRBV5-4 and TRBJ2-3, with 14 junctional bases fitting TRBD2. The sequencing used whole blood, collected in connection with sensitization to the hapten diphenylcyclopropenone (DPC). This clonotype was obtained from a woman between 18 and 29 years old with alopecia areata. Some clones in this sample may be carry-over from other donors' samples. Read as DNA, the sequence is TGTGCCAGCAGCTCTGGACTAGCGGGGGGAGATACGCAGTATTTT. The encoded protein is CASSSGLAGGDTQYF.